A selection of T cell receptor beta chains follows, all from one sample in a study of blood T cell repertoires in COVID-19. This table comes from immunoSEQ multiplex PCR, and its TCRdb copy is limited to in-frame clones, with some not included. The sample records 250,000 or so clones, roughly 77% being singletons. Sequencing was carried out using peripheral blood. The receptors were sampled from a woman aged 80 or over with acute or convalescent COVID-19. CDR3s include the opening cysteine and the closing phenylalanine or tryptophan. The order of the fields is V gene, clone size, J gene, D gene, CDR3 protein, CDR3 DNA. A D gene is named only where the DNA matches it firmly. The size entry is marked missing in some rows and otherwise reads once, few, many or a size class.

V gene: TRBV2
clone size: .
J gene: TRBJ1-1
D gene: TRBD1
CDR3 protein: CASTQDRGQRSGTEAFF
CDR3 DNA: TGTGCCAGCACCCAGGACAGGGGGCAGAGGAGTGGCACTGAAGCTTTCTTT

V gene: TRBV5-1
clone size: .
J gene: TRBJ2-7
D gene: TRBD2
CDR3 protein: CASSYGTSGSIEQYF
CDR3 DNA: TGCGCCAGCAGCTACGGGACTAGCGGGAGTATCGAGCAGTACTTC

V gene: TRBV30
clone size: .
J gene: TRBJ2-1
D gene: .
CDR3 protein: CAWSVGGIRYNEQFF
CDR3 DNA: TGTGCCTGGAGTGTAGGCGGGATAAGATACAATGAGCAGTTCTTC

V gene: TRBV7-9
clone size: .
J gene: TRBJ1-2
D gene: .
CDR3 protein: CASSADSNYGYTF
CDR3 DNA: TGTGCCAGCAGCGCAGACAGTAACTATGGCTACACCTTC

V gene: TRBV7-9
clone size: .
J gene: TRBJ2-2
D gene: .
CDR3 protein: CASSSSAPTGELFF
CDR3 DNA: TGTGCCAGCAGCTCATCTGCGCCCACCGGGGAGCTGTTTTTT

V gene: TRBV18
clone size: .
J gene: TRBJ1-3
D gene: TRBD1
CDR3 protein: CASSRTGNSGNTIYF
CDR3 DNA: TGTGCCAGCTCACGGACAGGGAATTCTGGAAACACCATATATTTT

V gene: TRBV30
clone size: many
J gene: TRBJ1-4
D gene: .
CDR3 protein: CAWSVRIRVRTDEKLFF
CDR3 DNA: TGTGCCTGGAGTGTAAGGATCCGGGTTCGGACAGATGAAAAACTGTTTTTT

V gene: TRBV6-5
clone size: .
J gene: TRBJ1-5
D gene: .
CDR3 protein: CASRGGGDQPQHF
CDR3 DNA: TGTGCCAGCAGAGGCGGGGGTGATCAGCCCCAGCATTTT

V gene: TRBV15
clone size: .
J gene: TRBJ2-1
D gene: .
CDR3 protein: CATSRTSGVGVYNEQFF
CDR3 DNA: TGTGCCACCAGCAGGACCTCAGGGGTGGGAGTCTACAATGAGCAGTTCTTC

V gene: TRBV2
clone size: .
J gene: TRBJ1-5
D gene: .
CDR3 protein: CASSERTDNQPQHF
CDR3 DNA: TGTGCCAGCAGTGAAAGGACAGACAATCAGCCCCAGCATTTT

V gene: TRBV3-1/TRBV3-2
clone size: few
J gene: TRBJ2-3
D gene: TRBD2
CDR3 protein: CASSPPGPLAGGTDTQYF
CDR3 DNA: TGTGCCAGCAGCCCCCCGGGACCCCTAGCGGGGGGCACAGATACGCAGTATTTT